The clone carrying this T cell receptor (beta chain) appeared many times. Its antigen remains unidentified. The sample comes from a study of blood T cells in healthy people across ages. PCR was performed a second time for about 7 to 12 cycles using a sample-barcoded 5' primer and a J-beta primer mix. TCRdb used MiXCR to reprocess the 5' RACE reads, holding one entry per CDR3 protein. The sample lists some 800,000 distinct CDR3 sequences, 25% occurring once. The germline CDR1 and CDR2 sequences are MNHNY and SVGAGI (reference sequence). This CDR3 comprises 16 residues. Trimming took 5 bases from V and 7 from J, leaving 23 bases between them. Study-level points and caveats: Roughly linearly, TCR beta diversity per million T cells fell as age increased.

These same records also appear under a second study, on T cells of mothers and their children. That paper adds: With the M1S primer of the second PCR, sample barcodes and 2-4 random nucleotides were added. Mothers and children who were related shared slightly more overlap than unrelated pairs, but not significantly more. Microchimeric T cell clones that persisted were not detected.

The TCR originated in a boy aged 5-17 years in good health. V usage is TRBV6-6 and J usage is TRBJ1-1; maybe TRBD1 (5 bases). Input material: blood. CDR3 DNA: TGTGCCAGCAGTAATATGGACACTGCTGGGGGGGGTGAAGCTTTCTTT. It specifies CASSNMDTAGGGEAFF.